Listed below are T cell receptor beta chains from one sample, sequenced in a study of blood T cell repertoires in COVID-19. Some clones are missing from TCRdb's copy, which holds only in-frame ones; the method was immunoSEQ multiplex PCR. Of 100,000 or so clones in the sample, 85% to 90% are singletons; the top ten hold about a third. The sample was peripheral blood. These receptors were obtained from an elderly woman with acute or convalescent COVID-19. CDR3s include the opening cysteine and the closing phenylalanine or tryptophan. D genes are given only for firm matches. Size tells how often a clone was seen (once, few, many) or the class of an expanded clone, and some rows leave it out.

>NA|NA|TRBV3-1/TRBV3-2|TRBJ1-2
CASSPTGRGNYGYTF
TGTGCCAGCAGCCCTACAGGGAGGGGGAACTATGGCTACACCTTC
>NA|TRBD1|TRBV10-3|TRBJ1-5
CAISEGTGLDQPQHF
TGTGCCATCAGTGAGGGGACAGGGTTGGATCAGCCCCAGCATTTT
>NA|NA|TRBV10-3|TRBJ1-1
CAISPSRVRKNTEAFF
TGTGCCATCAGTCCTTCGAGGGTAAGGAAGAACACTGAAGCTTTCTTT
>NA|NA|TRBV12-3/TRBV12-4|TRBJ1-2
CASSGRNYGYTF
TGTGCCAGCAGTGGGCGTAACTATGGCTACACCTTC
>NA|NA|TRBV2|TRBJ1-5
CASSVDAGNQPQHF
TGTGCCAGCAGTGTAGACGCGGGCAATCAGCCCCAGCATTTT
>NA|NA|TRBV10-2|TRBJ1-4
CASSESRASNLFF
TGCGCCAGCAGTGAGTCGAGAGCTTCTAATCTGTTTTTT
>NA|NA|TRBV30|TRBJ2-5
CAWSVNSQETQYF
TGTGCCTGGAGTGTAAATAGTCAAGAGACCCAGTACTTC
>NA|TRBD1|TRBV5-1|TRBJ1-3
CASSLGQGGSSGNTIYF
TGCGCCAGCAGCTTGGGGCAAGGGGGCAGCTCTGGAAACACCATATATTTT
>NA|NA|TRBV14|TRBJ1-1
CASSQTTSMNTEAFF
TGTGCCAGCAGCCAAACGACAAGCATGAACACTGAAGCTTTCTTT
>NA|NA|TRBV2|TRBJ1-2
CASSAGIQQYGYTF
TGTGCCAGCAGCGCAGGGATTCAGCAGTATGGCTACACCTTC
>few|NA|TRBV7-8|TRBJ2-3
CASSPPRGYTDTQYF
TGTGCCAGCAGCCCCCCTCGGGGTTATACAGATACGCAGTATTTT
>NA|TRBD1|TRBV27|TRBJ1-2
CASSRGQGYTF
TGTGCCAGCAGCAGGGGGCAGGGCTACACCTTC
>NA|NA|TRBV9|TRBJ2-7
CASGNDRYEQYF
TGTGCCAGCGGTAATGACAGGTACGAGCAGTACTTC
>NA|TRBD1|TRBV6-6|TRBJ2-1
CATMGGTEINEQFF
TGTGCCACAATGGGTGGGACAGAAATAAATGAGCAGTTCTTC
>NA|TRBD1|TRBV3-1/TRBV3-2|TRBJ2-1
CASSQGQGVGYNEQFF
TGTGCCAGCAGCCAGGGACAGGGGGTTGGTTACAATGAGCAGTTCTTC
>NA|NA|TRBV7-6|TRBJ2-7
CASSLGATGLFYEQYF
TGTGCCAGCAGCTTAGGAGCAACAGGTTTGTTCTACGAGCAGTACTTC
>NA|TRBD1|TRBV6-5|TRBJ1-3
CASSRTGEVGNTIYF
TGTGCCAGCAGTCGCACAGGGGAAGTTGGAAACACCATATATTTT
>NA|TRBD1|TRBV5-1|TRBJ2-1
CASSPRAGGVGEQFF
TGCGCCAGCAGCCCCCGGGCAGGGGGAGTAGGTGAGCAGTTCTTC
>NA|TRBD1|TRBV10-1|TRBJ2-2
CASGETGQGVTGELFF
TGCGCCAGCGGAGAGACGGGACAGGGGGTTACCGGGGAGCTGTTTTTT
>NA|TRBD1|TRBV5-6|TRBJ1-5
CASSLEGQGGFYSNQPQHF
TGTGCCAGCAGCTTGGAGGGACAGGGGGGATTTTATAGCAATCAGCCCCAGCATTTT
>NA|NA|TRBV30|TRBJ1-1
CAWKLEGLNTEAFF
TGTGCCTGGAAATTGGAGGGTTTGAACACTGAAGCTTTCTTT
>NA|TRBD1|TRBV7-6|TRBJ2-5
CASSSNPGQGGETQYF
TGTGCCAGCAGCTCCAATCCGGGACAGGGGGGAGAGACCCAGTACTTC
>NA|NA|TRBV27|TRBJ1-6
CASSLDKSSYNSPLHF
TGTGCCAGCAGTTTGGACAAGAGCTCCTATAATTCACCCCTCCACTTT
>NA|NA|TRBV12-2|TRBJ1-5
CASRHIQANQPQHF
TGTGCAAGTCGCCACATTCAGGCCAATCAGCCCCAGCATTTT
>NA|NA|TRBV7-2|TRBJ2-3
CASSPHSDTQYF
TGTGCCAGCAGCCCCCATTCAGATACGCAGTATTTT
>NA|TRBD1|TRBV10-3|TRBJ1-2
CAISAQGANGYTF
TGTGCCATCAGTGCCCAGGGGGCGAATGGCTACACCTTC
>NA|TRBD1|TRBV3-1/TRBV3-2|TRBJ1-2
CASSLSGQGLNYGYTF
TGTGCCAGCAGTCTATCTGGACAGGGGCTCAACTATGGCTACACCTTC
>NA|NA|TRBV27|TRBJ1-3
CASRGGNTIYF
TGTGCCAGCAGGGGGGGGAACACCATATATTTT
>NA|TRBD1|TRBV2|TRBJ1-1
CASSQATGRTEAFF
TGTGCCAGCAGTCAAGCGACAGGGCGCACTGAAGCTTTCTTT
>once|NA|TRBV9|TRBJ2-5
CASSVGARDSQETQYF
TGTGCCAGCAGCGTAGGAGCCCGGGACTCCCAAGAGACCCAGTACTTC
>NA|TRBD2|TRBV24-1|TRBJ2-4
CATSDPKGLAGAKNIQYF
TGTGCCACCAGTGACCCTAAGGGACTAGCGGGGGCCAAAAACATTCAGTACTTC
>NA|NA|TRBV6-2/TRBV6-3|TRBJ2-1
CASSTIRGRGVVEQFF
TGTGCCAGCAGTACAATTAGGGGCCGCGGCGTCGTGGAGCAGTTCTTC
>NA|TRBD2|TRBV6-1|TRBJ2-7
CASSESASGGTYEQYF
TGTGCCAGCAGTGAATCCGCCAGCGGGGGAACCTACGAGCAGTACTTC
>NA|NA|TRBV5-1|TRBJ2-3
CASSLLGTSTDTQYF
TGCGCCAGCAGCTTGCTGGGGACAAGCACAGATACGCAGTATTTT
>NA|TRBD1|TRBV5-1|TRBJ1-6
CASSPGQGNSPLHF
TGCGCCAGCAGCCCTGGACAGGGGAATTCACCCCTCCACTTT
>NA|NA|TRBV6-5|TRBJ1-1
CASSPRTATNTEAFF
TGTGCCAGCAGCCCAAGGACAGCTACGAACACTGAAGCTTTCTTT
>NA|TRBD2|TRBV10-3|TRBJ2-1
CAISTSGYNEQFF
TGTGCCATCAGTACTAGCGGTTACAATGAGCAGTTCTTC
>NA|NA|TRBV6-2/TRBV6-3|TRBJ1-1
CASSHGHRVAADTEAFF
TGTGCCAGCAGCCACGGCCACAGGGTAGCAGCTGACACTGAAGCTTTCTTT
>NA|TRBD2|TRBV11-2|TRBJ2-1
CASSSLAGGLNEQFF
TGTGCCAGCAGCTCGCTAGCGGGGGGGCTGAATGAGCAGTTCTTC
>NA|NA|TRBV5-6|TRBJ1-2
CASSGRAGAKSNYGYTF
TGTGCCAGCAGCGGGAGGGCAGGGGCCAAATCTAACTATGGCTACACCTTC
>NA|TRBD2|TRBV24-1|TRBJ2-7
CATSESPGLAGERYEQYF
TGTGCCACCAGTGAGAGCCCGGGACTAGCGGGGGAACGCTACGAGCAGTACTTC
>NA|NA|TRBV10-1|TRBJ2-5
CASRDTQETQYF
TGCGCCAGCCGGGACACTCAAGAGACCCAGTACTTC
>NA|TRBD1|TRBV9|TRBJ2-2
CASSVAQGAPDTGELFF
TGTGCCAGCAGCGTAGCTCAGGGGGCCCCGGACACCGGGGAGCTGTTTTTT
>once|NA|TRBV30|TRBJ2-5
CAWRGGAETQYF
TGTGCCTGGAGAGGTGGAGCGGAGACCCAGTACTTC